This T cell receptor beta chain comes out of a study of cytomegalovirus exposure and HLA in healthy donors. In the study overall: Tens of millions of unique TCR sequences came from HLA-typed donors in an early release.

Worth noting for this clone: Its antigen is as yet unknown.

Amplification used 60 Vbeta primers and 13 Jbeta primers. TCRdb keeps only in-frame clones here, not all; method: immunoSEQ multiplex PCR. The sample holds roughly 100,000 clones; roughly two thirds are singletons and the top ten take 2.8%. V lost 5 bases, J lost 0 bases, and 5 bases lay in between. The CDR3 is made up of 14 amino acids. The germline CDR1 and CDR2 sequences are SGHNT and YENEEA. Study-wide results and limits: Highly shared sequence variants in one cluster were likely a sequencing artifact.

This TCR came from a female donor in good health and CMV-seronegative. The chain is built from TRBV11-3 and TRBJ2-6; tentatively, D is TRBD1 (5 bases). The source material was PBMCs. The CDR3 DNA is TGTGCCAGCAGCAGGGGCTCTGGGGCCAACGTCCTGACTTTC. Its protein product is CASSRGSGANVLTF. Filled out from reference TRBV11-3 and TRBJ2-6, the complete variable domain reads EAGVVQSPRYKIIEKKQPVAFWCNPISGHNTLYWYLQNLGQGPELLIRYENEEAVDDSQLPKDRFSAERLKGVDSTLKIQPAELGDSAVYLCASSRGSGANVLTFGAGSRLTVL.